The sequence of this TCR beta chain was determined in a study of blood T cell repertoires in COVID-19. Study background: The samples span acute and convalescent COVID-19 from the United States, Italy and Spain. T cells, B-cell-depleted T cells, or PBMCs supplied cDNA or gDNA.

Deletions cut 2 bases from V and 6 bases from J, with 5 bases between. The CDR3 totals 11 residues. CDR1 is MDHEN and CDR2 is SYDVKM in the germline V gene. In the original processing: How many nucleated cells were present was estimated from reference gene primer amplification. Here immunoSEQ multiplex PCR was the method, and the copy in TCRdb shows in-frame clones only, minus some. That table gives V, J and clone size, and the DNA gave D and trimming. Of about 180,000 clones listed, approximately 90% are singletons. The source material was peripheral blood. The gene calls are TRBV28 and TRBJ2-7; D not resolved. This TCR came from a woman in her twenties or thirties with active or convalescent COVID-19. CDR3 sequence reads: CASSLGIEQYF. The CDR3 nucleotides are TGTGCCAGCAGTTTAGGCATCGAGCAGTACTTC.